Each of the 2 T cell receptor beta chains below was sequenced from the same sample in a study of T-cell reconstitution after alpha-beta-depleted transplantation in children. Preparation of the TCRbeta library involved a method that used unique molecular identifiers. TCRdb re-derived calls from the PCR reads in MiXCR, one entry per CDR3 protein. The sample yields a few hundred thousand distinct CDR3 sequences, under 15% seen once. The source material was PBMCs, mostly from graft donor cells, sampled 360 days after TCRalphabeta/CD19-depleted stem cell transplant. The receptors originated from a male patient between 5 and 17 years old who had a stem cell transplant for acute myeloid leukemia, so the T cells may come from the graft donor.

The gene calls are TRBV7-2 and TRBJ2-1; TRBD2 matches at 8 bases. Germline lookup yields CDR1 SGHTA and CDR2 FQGNSA. The CDR3 is 13 residues long. V gave up 4 bases and J gave up 16 bases; unmatched junction bases: 12. The CDR3 DNA follows: TGTGCCAGCAGCTCTTCAGCGGGAGATAGCGGCTTCTTC. Translating gives CASSSSAGDSGFF.

This clonotype was observed a handful of times. The rearrangement uses TRBV12-3 or TRBV12-4 and TRBJ2-7; D uncertain. The V end was cut by 4 bases, the J end by 6 bases, with 16 bases between. This CDR3 has 14 amino acids. This CDR3 reads CASSSVQLASEQYF. CDR3 nucleotide sequence: TGTGCCAGCAGTTCGGTCCAGCTGGCTTCCGAGCAGTACTTC.